This T cell receptor beta chain was obtained from a study of blood T cells in healthy people across ages. This clonotype was seen only a few times. The CDR3 covers 14 residues. Trimming left V 3 bases short and J 4 bases short, with 12 bases between. The germline gives CDR1 SNHLY, CDR2 FYNNEI. The use of a sample-barcoded 5' primer and a J-beta primer mix characterized a second PCR of roughly 7 to 12 cycles. MiXCR was run by TCRdb on the 5' RACE reads, yielding one entry per CDR3 protein. The sample consists of approximately 2,000,000 distinct CDR3 sequences, roughly 43% of them appearing once. The rearrangement uses TRBV2 and TRBJ1-1; D ambiguous. The clonotype originates from a human donor in good health. What was sequenced was blood. DNA for the CDR3: TGTGCCAGCAGTGATTTTATTGGGTTCACTGAAGCTTTCTTT. Translation gives CASSDFIGFTEAFF.